Each of the 22 T cell receptor beta chains below was sequenced from the same sample in a study of T cells in tuberculosis. Measured with immunoSEQ multiplex PCR; TCRdb has only the in-frame clones, and not every one. The sample contains 25,000 to 35,000 clones, 70% to 90% of which appear only once. Time point reported: new active TB diagnosis, blood taken before or within 7 days of starting treatment. The input for sequencing was PBMCs, taken at tuberculosis diagnosis. The receptors were sampled from an adult with tuberculosis.

V and J are TRBV7-2 and TRBJ1-2; possibly TRBD1 for D (6 bases). Per the germline V gene, CDR1 is SGHTA and CDR2 is FQGNSA. The V gene lost 2 bases and the J gene lost 8 bases, with 18 bases spanning the gap. The length of the CDR3 is 15 residues. The CDR3 region is CASSLSPQGIAGYTF. The CDR3 region has the DNA TGTGCCAGCAGCTTATCCCCACAGGGTATAGCGGGCTACACCTTC.

The gene calls are TRBV5-1 and TRBJ2-7; 7 bases are a match to TRBD1. V shed 4 bases, J shed 5 bases, and the junction held 9 bases outside the gene matches. The germline gives CDR1 SGHRS, CDR2 YFSETQ. The CDR3 runs 14 residues. The CDR3 is CASSPLTGQDEQYF. Written as DNA, the CDR3 is TGCGCCAGCAGCCCCTTGACAGGACAGGACGAGCAGTACTTC.

Only one count was recorded for this clone. V and J are TRBV5-6 and TRBJ1-3; D unclear. Per the germline V gene, CDR1 is SGHDT and CDR2 is YYEEEE. The CDR3 sequence is 15 residues long. Trimming stripped 5 bases from V and 0 bases from J, with 12 bases between. This CDR3 reads CASSSDGGSGNTIYF. The CDR3, as DNA: TGTGCCAGCAGTTCGGACGGAGGCTCTGGAAACACCATATATTTT. Combining the CDR3 with reference TRBV5-6 and TRBJ1-3 gives the whole variable domain DAGVTQSPTHLIKTRGQQVTLRCSPKSGHDTVSWYQQALGQGPQFIFQYYEEEERQRGNFPDRFSGHQFPNYSSELNVNALLLGDSALYLCASSSDGGSGNTIYFGEGSWLTVV.

This chain links TRBV9 with TRBJ1-1, with D hard to call. The CDR3 totals 15 residues. Deletions cut 3 bases from V and 1 base from J, with 13 bases between. Germline V CDR1 and CDR2: SGDLS, YYNGEE. The CDR3 region has the DNA TGTGCCAGCAGCGCCTATGATGTCCCGAACACTGAAGCTTTCTTT. Amino acids: CASSAYDVPNTEAFF. The whole variable domain, filled in from reference TRBV9 and TRBJ1-1, reads DSGVTQTPKHLITATGQRVTLRCSPRSGDLSVYWYQQSLDQGLQFLIQYYNGEERAKGNILERFSAQQFPDLHSELNLSSLELGDSALYFCASSAYDVPNTEAFFGQGTRLTVV.

This sequence joins TRBV11-2 and TRBJ2-3; 8 bases agree with TRBD1. Germline-derived CDR1 and CDR2 are SGHAT and FQNNGV. The CDR3 length is 16 residues. Germline trimming cut 1 base from V and 4 bases from J; bases unmatched to any gene: 7. Here the CDR3 DNA reads TGTGCCAGCAGCTTAGGTACAGGGGGAAGAGCAGATACGCAGTATTTT. Its protein product is CASSLGTGGRADTQYF.

The CDR3 loop is CASSNWGTDLTEAFF. The CDR3 bases are TGTGCCAGTAGTAACTGGGGGACAGATCTCACTGAAGCTTTCTTT. The chain is built from TRBV19 and TRBJ1-1; 7 positions match TRBD1. The V segment lost 4 bases and the J segment 4 bases; nucleotides outside the gene matches: 9. The CDR3 runs 15 residues. Per germline, CDR1 LNHDA and CDR2 SQIVND (reference sequence).

The chain joins TRBV30 to TRBJ2-3, with a weak D call TRBD2 (6 bases). The germline gives CDR1 GTSNPN, CDR2 SVGIG (reference sequence). The CDR3 has 15 amino acids. V dropped 0 bases and J dropped 12 bases, with 22 bases sitting between them. In DNA form, the CDR3 reads TGTGCCTGGAGTGTATCGGTCGTTAGCGGAGGGCCCCAGTATTTT. Residues: CAWSVSVVSGGPQYF.

V usage is TRBV4-1 and J usage is TRBJ2-2, with D perhaps matching TRBD2 (5 bases). The CDR3 has 15 amino acids. Germline V lookup: CDR1 MGHRA, CDR2 YSYEKL. The ends were cut back, 3 bases at V and 5 bases at J, with 13 bases in the middle. The DNA for the CDR3 is TGCGCCAGCAGCCAGACGGAGGTTGGGACCGGGGAGCTGTTTTTT. Its protein product is CASSQTEVGTGELFF.

This clone was recorded once. The chain recombines TRBV28 with TRBJ1-4; 7 bases line up with TRBD1. The CDR3 loop spans 16 amino acids. Germline V gene data show CDR1 as MDHEN and CDR2 as SYDVKM. V was pared by 4 bases and J by 4 bases, with 9 bases of the junction left unmatched. The CDR3 bases are TGTGCCAGCAGTTCGGATACAGGGGACAATAATGAAAAACTGTTTTTT. Protein sequence: CASSSDTGDNNEKLFF.

DNA of the CDR3: TGTGCCAGCAGCTTAGCGTTGGGGCTAGCGGACATAGATGAGCAGTTCTTC. This encodes CASSLALGLADIDEQFF. The rearrangement links TRBV7-9 to TRBJ2-1; 7 positions agree with TRBD2. CDR1 is SEHNR and CDR2 is FQNEAQ in the germline V gene (reference sequence). This CDR3 comprises 17 residues. V gave up 0 bases and J gave up 8 bases; unmatched junction bases: 13.

The CDR3 protein is CASSEGSPMPGNTIYF. The CDR3 bases are TGTGCCAGCAGTGAAGGAAGCCCGATGCCTGGAAACACCATATATTTT. This sequence joins TRBV6-1 and TRBJ1-3; D is unresolved. CDR1 is MNHNS and CDR2 is SASEGT in the germline V gene. This CDR3 is 16 amino acids long. The germline V and J ends were trimmed by 1 base and 2 bases, with 12 bases remaining between them.

The rearrangement joins TRBV6-6 to TRBJ2-7, with unresolved D. The CDR3 is 14 residues long. V shed 0 bases and J shed 0 bases, with 6 bases lying between them. The germline V gene has CDR1 MNHNY and CDR2 SVGAGI (reference sequence). CDR3 sequence reads: CASSYSFVSYEQYF. The CDR3, as DNA: TGTGCCAGCAGTTACTCTTTCGTCTCCTACGAGCAGTACTTC.

The rearrangement uses TRBV28 and TRBJ1-2; 8 positions agree with TRBD1. Germline-derived CDR1 and CDR2 are MDHEN and SYDVKM. After removal of 10 bases from V and 8 bases from J, the junction contained 9 bases not matched to a gene. This CDR3 contains 12 residues. CDR3 sequence: CATTGDQEGYTF. The CDR3 coding sequence is TGTGCCACGACAGGGGATCAGGAAGGCTACACCTTC.

This clone turned up a few times. The chain has TRBV25-1 and TRBJ2-5, with 12 positions matching TRBD2. Trimming cost V 6 bases and J 4 bases; bases outside gene matches: 6. The CDR3 length is 15 residues. The germline gives CDR1 MGHDK, CDR2 SYGVNS. In nucleotides, the CDR3 is TGTGCCAGCAGCTCACTAGCGGGAGGAGGAGAGACCCAGTACTTC. Amino acids: CASSSLAGGGETQYF.

This clone was counted once. This chain connects TRBV19 to TRBJ1-5; D is undetermined. V was cut by 3 bases and J by 8 bases, with 11 bases left in between. This CDR3 is 13 amino acids long. Germline V gene lookup returns CDR1 LNHDA and CDR2 SQIVND (reference sequence). CDR3 in amino acids: CASSIGEGKPQHF. The DNA of the CDR3 is TGTGCCAGTAGTATTGGTGAGGGCAAGCCCCAGCATTTT.

The rearrangement joins TRBV5-1 to TRBJ2-1; a possible D gene is TRBD2 (6 bases). The V gene's germline CDR1 is SGHRS and CDR2 YFSETQ. Trimming pared 7 bases from V and 10 bases from J, leaving 27 bases between. This CDR3 has 16 residues. The CDR3 DNA reads as TGCGCCAGCCTTCCCGGGGCTTCGGTGGGCGGGATGGAGCAGTTCTTC. As protein: CASLPGASVGGMEQFF.

The V and J genes are TRBV29-1 and TRBJ1-1; a weak D match, TRBD1 (6 bases). Trimming took off 0 bases at V and 11 bases at J, with 25 bases between the two ends. The CDR3 totals 16 residues. Germline assignment: CDR1 SQVTM and CDR2 ANQGSEA. CDR3 coding DNA: TGCAGCGTTGAAGATAAGGGGCAGGGGCCGTACCACCAGGCTTTCTTT. Protein sequence: CSVEDKGQGPYHQAFF.

V gene TRBV9 combines with J gene TRBJ2-3; no reliable D call. The V gene lost 2 bases and the J gene lost 2 bases, with 9 bases spanning the gap. The CDR3 is 14 residues long. Germline CDR1 is SGDLS and CDR2 is YYNGEE. The CDR3 nucleotides read TGTGCCAGCAGCGTCCAGGTATCCACAGATACGCAGTATTTT. It encodes CASSVQVSTDTQYF.

This clone was detected once. This sequence joins TRBV19 and TRBJ1-2, with D possibly being TRBD1 (5 bases). The germline V gene has CDR1 LNHDA and CDR2 SQIVND (reference sequence). The CDR3 is 14 amino acids. V was clipped by 3 bases and J by 3 bases, with 11 bases between them. DNA of the CDR3: TGTGCCAGTAGTATCCCGACAGAATACTATGGCTACACCTTC. It is translated as CASSIPTEYYGYTF.

The rearrangement uses TRBV4-3 and TRBJ2-1; 9 nucleotides agree with TRBD2. The J segment lost 4 bases and the V segment lost 3 bases, leaving 4 bases of the junction unmatched. Germline CDR1 LGHNA, CDR2 YSLEER. The CDR3 consists of 15 residues. CDR3 in amino acids: CASSQASGIYNEQFF. In DNA form, the CDR3 reads TGCGCCAGCAGCCAGGCTAGCGGGATTTACAATGAGCAGTTCTTC.

In nucleotides, the CDR3 is TGTGCCAGCAACCAGGGGTCTTACTATAGCAATCAGCCCCAGCATTTT. This encodes CASNQGSYYSNQPQHF. The gene calls are TRBV28 and TRBJ1-5; a weak D match, TRBD1 (6 bases). The CDR3 runs 16 residues. The germline V and J ends were trimmed by 7 bases and 0 bases, with 16 bases remaining between them. In germline, CDR1 is MDHEN, CDR2 SYDVKM.

The V call is TRBV7-8, the J call TRBJ1-3; 11 bases match TRBD1. This CDR3 has 14 residues. Germline CDR1 is SGHVS and CDR2 is FQNEAQ. J gave up 8 bases and V 4 bases, and 4 bases lay outside the gene matches. The CDR3 spells CASSSGQGAYTIYF. CDR3 sequence (DNA): TGTGCCAGCAGCTCCGGACAGGGGGCATACACCATATATTTT.